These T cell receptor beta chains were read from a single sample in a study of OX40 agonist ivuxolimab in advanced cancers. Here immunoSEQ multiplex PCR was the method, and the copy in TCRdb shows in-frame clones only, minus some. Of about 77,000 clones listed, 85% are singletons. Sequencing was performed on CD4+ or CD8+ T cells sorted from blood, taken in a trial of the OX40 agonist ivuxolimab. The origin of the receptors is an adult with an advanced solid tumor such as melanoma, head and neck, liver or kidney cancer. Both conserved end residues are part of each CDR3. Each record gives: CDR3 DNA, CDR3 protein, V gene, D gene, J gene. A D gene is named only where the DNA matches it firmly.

TGTGCCAGCAGTTTATTGGGAACAGTGAACACTGAAGCTTTCTTT CASSLLGTVNTEAFF TRBV27 - TRBJ1-1
TGCGCCAGCAGCCTGTCCCCCCTAGGGGGTGTTGGGAATCAGCCCCAGCATTTT CASSLSPLGGVGNQPQHF TRBV4-1 - TRBJ1-5
TGTGCCAGCAGTGAAGGACAGGGGAGACCAAAGACCCAGTACTTC CASSEGQGRPKTQYF TRBV6-1 TRBD1 TRBJ2-5
TGTGCCAGCAGTGAGTGGCAGGCCAATGAGCAGTTCTTC CASSEWQANEQFF TRBV6-1 - TRBJ2-1
TGTGCTAGTGGTTTGCAGGGGGCGGCTTCACCCCTCCACTTT CASGLQGAASPLHF TRBV12-5 TRBD1 TRBJ1-6
TGTGCCAGCAGCCGGACTAGTAGGGGGCAGCCAGGGTACGAGCAGTACTTC CASSRTSRGQPGYEQYF TRBV7-3 - TRBJ2-7
TGTGCCAGCAGCTTTACGACAGGGCTTAACTATGGCTACACCTTC CASSFTTGLNYGYTF TRBV11-2 TRBD1 TRBJ1-2
TGTGCCATCAGCTTACAGGGGGGAGAGACCCAGTACTTC CAISLQGGETQYF TRBV10-3 TRBD1 TRBJ2-5
TGTGCCAGCAGCGGGAGCTCTCAGGGAGCAGATACGCAGTATTTT CASSGSSQGADTQYF TRBV5-4 - TRBJ2-3
TGTGCCAGCAGCCGGGGGGTCGGAAACACCATATATTTT CASSRGVGNTIYF TRBV7-9 - TRBJ1-3
TGCAGCGTGTTAAGTGGGACAGCTAATGAAAAACTGTTTTTT CSVLSGTANEKLFF TRBV29-1 TRBD1 TRBJ1-4
TGTGCCAGCAGAAACAGGGGCGGCCAAGAGACCCAGTACTTC CASRNRGGQETQYF TRBV2 TRBD1 TRBJ2-5